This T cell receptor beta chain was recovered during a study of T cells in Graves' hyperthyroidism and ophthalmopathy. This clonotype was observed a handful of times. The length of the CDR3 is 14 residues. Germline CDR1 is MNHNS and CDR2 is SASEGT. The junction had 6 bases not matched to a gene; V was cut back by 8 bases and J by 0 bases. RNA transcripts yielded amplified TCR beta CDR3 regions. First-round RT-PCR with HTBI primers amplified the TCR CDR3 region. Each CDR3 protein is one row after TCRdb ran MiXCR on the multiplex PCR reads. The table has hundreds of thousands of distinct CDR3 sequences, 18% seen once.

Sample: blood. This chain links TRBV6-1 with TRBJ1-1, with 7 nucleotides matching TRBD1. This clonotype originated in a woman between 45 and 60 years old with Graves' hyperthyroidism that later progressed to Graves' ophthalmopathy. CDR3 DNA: TGTGCCAGCGGCCGCAGGGGGATGAACACTGAAGCTTTCTTT. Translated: CASGRRGMNTEAFF.